The source of this TCR beta chain is a study of blood T cell repertoires in COVID-19. TCRdb's copy holds only in-frame clones and misses some; the assay was immunoSEQ multiplex PCR. Of fewer than 80,000 clones listed, around three quarters are singletons. The CDR3 covers 13 residues. Germline-derived CDR1 and CDR2 are SGHAT and FQNNGV. The V end lost 0 bases, the J end lost 5 bases, and 7 bases lay between the germline ends. The source of this sequence is a human donor in a cohort sampled during active COVID-19. The chain joins TRBV11-2 to TRBJ1-1, with a possible D match to TRBD1 (5 bases). The sample comprised peripheral blood. CDR3 DNA: TGTGCCAGCAGCTTAGACAGGGTTACTGAAGCTTTCTTT. Its translation: CASSLDRVTEAFF.